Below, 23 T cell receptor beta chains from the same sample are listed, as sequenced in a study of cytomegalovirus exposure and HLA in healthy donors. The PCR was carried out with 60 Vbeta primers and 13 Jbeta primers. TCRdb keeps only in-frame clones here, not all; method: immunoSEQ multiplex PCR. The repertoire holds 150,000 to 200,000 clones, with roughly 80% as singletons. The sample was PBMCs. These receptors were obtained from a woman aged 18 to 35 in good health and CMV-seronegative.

CDR3 protein: CASSGQGGLSGGYTF. The CDR3, as DNA: TGTGCCAGCTCAGGACAGGGGGGCCTGTCGGGTGGCTACACCTTC. The chain couples TRBV18 to TRBJ1-2; 10 bases agree with TRBD1. The V gene's germline CDR1 is KGHSH and CDR2 LQKENI. The CDR3 extends over 15 amino acids. With V trimmed by 5 bases and J by 7 bases, 10 bases remained unmatched.

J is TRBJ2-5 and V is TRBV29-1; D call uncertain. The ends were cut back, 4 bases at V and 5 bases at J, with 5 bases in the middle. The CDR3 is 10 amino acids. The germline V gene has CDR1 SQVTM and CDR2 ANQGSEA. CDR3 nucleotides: TGCAGCGTTGCGCGGGAGACCCAGTACTTC. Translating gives CSVARETQYF.

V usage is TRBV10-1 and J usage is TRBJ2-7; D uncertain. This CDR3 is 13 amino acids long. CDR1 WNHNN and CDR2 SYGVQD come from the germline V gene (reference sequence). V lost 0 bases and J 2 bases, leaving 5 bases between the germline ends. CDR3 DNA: TGCGCCAGCAGTGAGTCCCCTACCTACGAGCAGTACTTC. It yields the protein CASSESPTYEQYF.

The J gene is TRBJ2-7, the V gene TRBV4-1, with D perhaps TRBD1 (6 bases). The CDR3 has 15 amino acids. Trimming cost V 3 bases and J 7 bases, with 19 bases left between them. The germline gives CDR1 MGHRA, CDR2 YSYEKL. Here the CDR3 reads CASSQTGQHKGEQYF. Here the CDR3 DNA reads TGCGCCAGCAGCCAGACGGGACAACATAAAGGGGAGCAGTACTTC.

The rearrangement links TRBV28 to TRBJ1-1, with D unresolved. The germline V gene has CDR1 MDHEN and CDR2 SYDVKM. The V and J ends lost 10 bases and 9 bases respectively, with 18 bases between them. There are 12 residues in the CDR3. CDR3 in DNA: TGTGCCACGGACTCGGGAACAGTCAAAGCTTTCTTT. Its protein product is CATDSGTVKAFF. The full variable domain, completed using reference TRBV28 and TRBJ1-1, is DVKVTQSSRYLVKRTGEKVFLECVQDMDHENMFWYRQDPGLGLRLIYFSYDVKMKEKGDIPEGYSVSREKKERFSLILESASTNQTSMYLCATDSGTVKAFFGQGTRLTVV.

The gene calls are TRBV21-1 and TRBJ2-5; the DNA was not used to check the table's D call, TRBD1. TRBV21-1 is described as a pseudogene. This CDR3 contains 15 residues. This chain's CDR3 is CASSTGQDRQETQYF. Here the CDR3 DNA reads TGTGCCAGCAGCACCGGACAGGACCGCCAAGAGACCCAGTACTTC.

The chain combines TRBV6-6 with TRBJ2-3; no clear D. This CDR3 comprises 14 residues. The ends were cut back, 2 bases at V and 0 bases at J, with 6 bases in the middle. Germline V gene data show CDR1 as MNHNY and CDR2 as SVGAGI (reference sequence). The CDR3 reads CASSYGGSTDTQYF. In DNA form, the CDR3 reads TGTGCCAGCAGTTACGGCGGTAGCACAGATACGCAGTATTTT.

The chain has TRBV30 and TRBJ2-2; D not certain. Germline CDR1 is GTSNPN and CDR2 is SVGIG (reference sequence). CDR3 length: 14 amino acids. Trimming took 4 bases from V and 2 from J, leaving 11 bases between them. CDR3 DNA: TGTGCCTGGAACCCGGGTCTAAACACCGGGGAGCTGTTTTTT. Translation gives CAWNPGLNTGELFF.

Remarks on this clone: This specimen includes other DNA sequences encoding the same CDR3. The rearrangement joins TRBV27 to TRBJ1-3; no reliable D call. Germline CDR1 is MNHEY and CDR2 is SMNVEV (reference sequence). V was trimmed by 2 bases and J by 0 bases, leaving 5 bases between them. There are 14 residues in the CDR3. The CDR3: CASSLRSSGNTIYF. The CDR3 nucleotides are TGTGCCAGCAGTTTACGGAGCTCTGGAAACACCATATATTTT.

The CDR3 DNA is TGTGCCAGCAGCCGCGAGCGGCGGCACCCATATGGCTACACCTTC. This sequence encodes CASSRERRHPYGYTF. The V call is TRBV6-5, the J call TRBJ1-2; D gene uncertain. With 6 bases removed from V and 5 bases from J, the gap between germline ends came to 19 bases. Germline V gene sequence: CDR1 MNHEY, CDR2 SVGAGI. CDR3 length equals 15 residues.

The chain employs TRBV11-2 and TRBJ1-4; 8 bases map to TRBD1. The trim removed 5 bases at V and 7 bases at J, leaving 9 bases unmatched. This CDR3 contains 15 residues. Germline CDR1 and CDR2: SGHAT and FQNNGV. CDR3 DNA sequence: TGTGCCAGCAGCCGCACCCAGGGGGCGGGTGAAAAACTGTTTTTT. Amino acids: CASSRTQGAGEKLFF.

CDR3 loop: CASSIGHKYTEAFF. In DNA, the CDR3 is TGTGCCAGTAGTATCGGACATAAGTACACTGAAGCTTTCTTT. J is TRBJ1-1 and V is TRBV19, with D perhaps matching TRBD1 (5 bases). Deletions cut 3 bases from V and 3 bases from J, with 11 bases between. Germline CDR1 and CDR2: LNHDA and SQIVND (reference sequence). This CDR3 is built from 14 residues.

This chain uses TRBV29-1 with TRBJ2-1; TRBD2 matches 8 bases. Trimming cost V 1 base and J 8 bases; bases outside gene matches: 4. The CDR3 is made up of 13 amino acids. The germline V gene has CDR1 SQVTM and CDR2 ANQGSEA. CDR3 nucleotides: TGCAGCGTTGAAGCGGGAGGGCCCTATGAGCAGTTCTTC. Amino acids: CSVEAGGPYEQFF.

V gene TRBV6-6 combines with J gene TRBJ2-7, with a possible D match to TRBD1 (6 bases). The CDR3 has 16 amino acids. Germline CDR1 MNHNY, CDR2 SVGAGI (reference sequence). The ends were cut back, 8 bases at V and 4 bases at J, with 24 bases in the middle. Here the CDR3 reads CASETMSRGDKYEQYF. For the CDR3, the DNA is TGTGCCAGCGAGACAATGAGCAGGGGTGACAAGTACGAGCAGTACTTC.

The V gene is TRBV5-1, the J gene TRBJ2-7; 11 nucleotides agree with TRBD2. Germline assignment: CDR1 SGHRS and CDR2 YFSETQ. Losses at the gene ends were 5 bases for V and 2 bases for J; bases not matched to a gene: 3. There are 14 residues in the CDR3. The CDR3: CASRLAGGTYEQYF. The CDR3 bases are TGCGCCAGCAGATTAGCGGGAGGGACCTACGAGCAGTACTTC.

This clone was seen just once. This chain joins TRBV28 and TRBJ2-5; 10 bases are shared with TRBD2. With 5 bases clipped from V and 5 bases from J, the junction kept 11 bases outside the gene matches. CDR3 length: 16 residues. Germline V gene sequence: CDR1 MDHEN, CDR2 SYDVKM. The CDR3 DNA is TGTGCCAGCAGTCCTGGACTAGCGGAGTGGGGGGAGACCCAGTACTTC. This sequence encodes CASSPGLAEWGETQYF.

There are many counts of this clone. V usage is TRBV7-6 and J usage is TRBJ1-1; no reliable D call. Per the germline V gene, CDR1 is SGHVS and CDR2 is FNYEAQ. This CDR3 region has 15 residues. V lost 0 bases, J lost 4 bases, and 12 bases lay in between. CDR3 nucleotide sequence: TGTGCCAGCAGCTTAGCATTATCAAGCCTCACTGAAGCTTTCTTT. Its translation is CASSLALSSLTEAFF.

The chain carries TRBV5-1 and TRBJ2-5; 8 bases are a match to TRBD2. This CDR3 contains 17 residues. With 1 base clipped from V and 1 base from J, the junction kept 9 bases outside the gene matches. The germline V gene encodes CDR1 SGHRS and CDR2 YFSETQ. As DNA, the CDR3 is TGCGCCAGCAGCTTGCTTCCAGCGGGAGCTAGCCAAGAGACCCAGTACTTC. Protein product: CASSLLPAGASQETQYF. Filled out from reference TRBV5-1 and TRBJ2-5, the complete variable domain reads KAGVTQTPRYLIKTRGQQVTLSCSPISGHRSVSWYQQTPGQGLQFLFEYFSETQRNKGNFPGRFSGRQFSNSRSEMNVSTLELGDSALYLCASSLLPAGASQETQYFGPGTRLLVL.

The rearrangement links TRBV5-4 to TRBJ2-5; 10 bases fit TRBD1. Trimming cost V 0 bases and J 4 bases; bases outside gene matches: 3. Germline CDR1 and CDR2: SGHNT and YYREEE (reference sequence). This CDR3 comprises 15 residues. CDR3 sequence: CASSLVGQGSETQYF. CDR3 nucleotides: TGTGCCAGCAGCTTGGTGGGACAGGGGTCAGAGACCCAGTACTTC.

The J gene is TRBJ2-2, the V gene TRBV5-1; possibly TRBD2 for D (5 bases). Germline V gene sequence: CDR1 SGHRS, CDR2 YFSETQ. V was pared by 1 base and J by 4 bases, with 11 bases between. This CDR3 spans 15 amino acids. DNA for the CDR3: TGCGCCAGCAGCTTGAACCGGGAAGCCACCGGGGAGCTGTTTTTT. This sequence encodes CASSLNREATGELFF.

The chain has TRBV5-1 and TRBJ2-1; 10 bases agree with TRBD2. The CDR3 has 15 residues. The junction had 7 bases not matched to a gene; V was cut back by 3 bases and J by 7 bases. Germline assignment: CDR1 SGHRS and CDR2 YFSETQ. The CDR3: CASSSSGRAENEQFF. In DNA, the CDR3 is TGCGCCAGCAGCTCGAGCGGGAGGGCCGAAAATGAGCAGTTCTTC.

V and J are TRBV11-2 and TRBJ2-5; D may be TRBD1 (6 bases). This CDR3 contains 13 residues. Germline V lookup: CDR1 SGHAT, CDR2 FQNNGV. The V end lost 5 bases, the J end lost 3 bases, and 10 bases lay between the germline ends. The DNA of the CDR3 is TGTGCCAGCAGCCCCGGGACAAAAGAGACCCAGTACTTC. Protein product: CASSPGTKETQYF.

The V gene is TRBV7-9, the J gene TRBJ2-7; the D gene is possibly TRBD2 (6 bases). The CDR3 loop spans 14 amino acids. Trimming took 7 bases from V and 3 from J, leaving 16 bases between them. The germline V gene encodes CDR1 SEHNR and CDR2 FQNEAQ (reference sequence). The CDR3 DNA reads TGTGCCAGCACCCTATCCGGGACTCTCTACGAGCAGTACTTC. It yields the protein CASTLSGTLYEQYF.